Listed below are T cell receptor beta chains from one sample, sequenced in a study of blood T cells in healthy people across ages. TCRdb passed the 5' RACE reads through MiXCR, listing each CDR3 protein once. The data contain more than 550,000 distinct CDR3 sequences, 22% of them singletons. Sequencing used blood. Receptors originate from a man aged 65 to 85 in good health. Each CDR3 is given with its conserved first and last residue. A D gene is named only where the DNA matches it firmly. Only part of the rows carry a size: once, few, many, or a class if the clone is expanded.

j_call cdr3_length d_call v_call clone_size cdr3_aa cdr3_nt
TRBJ2-7 14 NA TRBV3-1 NA CASSPTRLGGEQYF TGTGCCAGCAGCCCAACAAGACTAGGCGGCGAGCAGTACTTC
TRBJ2-1 13 NA TRBV6-5 few CASSGTTSYEQFF TGTGCCAGCAGCGGGACAACTTCGTATGAGCAGTTCTTC
TRBJ2-1 16 TRBD2 TRBV6-6 NA CASSYADRAGVNEQFF TGTGCCAGCAGTTACGCCGACCGAGCGGGAGTCAATGAGCAGTTCTTC
TRBJ1-3 18 NA TRBV5-6 NA CASSLEGFGRRVGNTIYF TGTGCCAGCAGCTTGGAGGGTTTCGGCCGGAGAGTGGGAAACACCATATATTTT
TRBJ2-2 15 NA TRBV5-1 few CASSLSSANTGELFF TGCGCCAGCAGCTTGTCCAGCGCGAACACCGGGGAGCTGTTTTTT
TRBJ2-1 16 TRBD2 TRBV20-1 NA CSATGSGIQQSDEQFF TGCAGTGCTACCGGAAGCGGGATACAGCAATCGGATGAGCAGTTCTTC
TRBJ2-3 15 TRBD2 TRBV24-1 NA CATSASGGSTDTQYF TGTGCCACCAGTGCTAGCGGGGGGAGCACAGATACGCAGTATTTT
TRBJ1-5 14 NA TRBV7-2 NA CASSDQYSNQPQHF TGTGCCAGCAGCGACCAGTATAGCAATCAGCCCCAGCATTTT
TRBJ2-3 16 NA TRBV27 NA CASRKEQGPSTDTQYF TGTGCCAGCAGAAAGGAACAGGGACCTAGCACAGATACGCAGTATTTT
TRBJ2-3 12 NA TRBV7-9 NA CASSLHTGTQYF TGTGCCAGCAGCCTACACACAGGTACGCAGTATTTT
TRBJ1-1 15 NA TRBV12-3/TRBV12-4 NA CASSPTLIMNTEAFF TGTGCCAGCAGCCCGACGCTGATCATGAACACTGAAGCTTTCTTT
TRBJ1-5 14 NA TRBV20-1 NA CSAAGRSSGGPQHF TGCAGTGCGGCGGGACGGTCTAGCGGAGGGCCCCAGCATTTT
TRBJ2-1 15 TRBD2 TRBV20-1 NA CSASPTSGGSREQFF TGCAGTGCTAGCCCGACTAGCGGGGGCTCTCGGGAGCAGTTCTTC
TRBJ2-5 19 TRBD2 TRBV12-3/TRBV12-4 NA CASSLALGLAGALQETQYF TGTGCCAGCAGTTTAGCGCTAGGACTAGCGGGGGCCCTCCAAGAGACCCAGTACTTC
TRBJ1-2 13 TRBD1 TRBV20-1 NA CSARTGGNYSYTF TGCAGTGCTCGGACAGGGGGCAACTATAGCTACACCTTC
TRBJ1-4 15 NA TRBV6-6 NA CASSYGGARNEKLFF TGTGCCAGCAGTTACGGGGGGGCCAGGAATGAAAAACTGTTTTTT
TRBJ1-1 15 NA TRBV10-3 NA CAISEGGSPYTEAFF TGTGCCATCAGTGAAGGCGGCAGCCCTTACACTGAAGCTTTCTTT
TRBJ2-3 15 TRBD2 TRBV24-1 NA CATSVPAGVGDTQYF TGTGCCACCAGTGTCCCCGCGGGGGTTGGAGATACGCAGTATTTT
TRBJ1-5 14 NA TRBV20-1 NA CSARSAQVGQPQHF TGCAGTGCTAGATCGGCACAGGTGGGACAGCCCCAGCATTTT
TRBJ2-4 15 NA TRBV20-1 NA CSARDTGAAKNIQYF TGCAGTGCTAGAGATACGGGAGCAGCCAAAAACATTCAGTACTTC
TRBJ2-3 14 NA TRBV20-1 few CSARRRTFTDTQYF TGCAGTGCTAGGAGACGGACCTTCACAGATACGCAGTATTTT
TRBJ2-5 14 NA TRBV12-3/TRBV12-4 few CASSRDTGIETQYF TGTGCCAGCAGTAGGGACACTGGGATAGAGACCCAGTACTTC
TRBJ1-2 14 TRBD1 TRBV6-1 few CASSVFDRDHGYTF TGTGCCAGCAGTGTTTTCGACAGGGATCATGGCTACACCTTC
TRBJ2-3 15 NA TRBV7-7 NA CASSVQGFPGDTQYF TGTGCCAGCAGCGTCCAGGGCTTCCCTGGAGATACGCAGTATTTT